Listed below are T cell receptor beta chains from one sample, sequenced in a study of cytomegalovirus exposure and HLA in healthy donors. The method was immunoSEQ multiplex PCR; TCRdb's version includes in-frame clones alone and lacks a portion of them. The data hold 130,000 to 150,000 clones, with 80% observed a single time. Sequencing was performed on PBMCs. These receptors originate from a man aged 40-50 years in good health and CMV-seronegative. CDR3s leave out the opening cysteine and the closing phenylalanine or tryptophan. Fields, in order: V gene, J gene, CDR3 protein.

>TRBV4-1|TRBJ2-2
ASSQETVPGELF
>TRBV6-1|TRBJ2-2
ASSVDIAGELF
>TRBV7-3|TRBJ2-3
ASSKQGARTDTQY
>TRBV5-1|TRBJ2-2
ASSSSTGNTGELF
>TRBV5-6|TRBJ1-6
ASSSGGWVDSPLH
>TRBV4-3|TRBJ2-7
ASSQALLVYEQY
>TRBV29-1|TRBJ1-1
SVGQMNTEAF
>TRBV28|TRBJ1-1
ASSLLAGTEAF
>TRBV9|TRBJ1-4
ASGARRDSSEKLF
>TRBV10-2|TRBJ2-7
ASSLSFSYEQY
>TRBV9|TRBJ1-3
ASSVATTGLGNTIY
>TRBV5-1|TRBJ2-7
ASRRGGRGREEQY
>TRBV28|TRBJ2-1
ASSPPGSYNEQF
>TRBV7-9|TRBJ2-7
ASSLEEGTGRHEQY
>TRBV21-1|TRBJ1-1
ASSKAGTDTEAF
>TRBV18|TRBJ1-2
ASSPQNDLQGAANYGYT
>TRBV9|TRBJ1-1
ASSVAPPAGATEAF
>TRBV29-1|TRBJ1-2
SEPQGVRTYGYT
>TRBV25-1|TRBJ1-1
ASTPRDRGNLGEAF
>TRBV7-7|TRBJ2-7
ASSLANQGDVQY
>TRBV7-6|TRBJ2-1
ASSLSSGAYNEQF
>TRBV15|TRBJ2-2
ATSPGQLNTGELF
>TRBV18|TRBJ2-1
ASSPPAGGLYNEQF
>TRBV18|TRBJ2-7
ASSPRRGYEQY
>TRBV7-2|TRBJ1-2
ASSESTGTGKGYT
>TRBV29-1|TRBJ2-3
SADTAGTDTQY
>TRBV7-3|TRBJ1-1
ASSLTPIPNTEAF
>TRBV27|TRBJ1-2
ASSFSGQRYGYT
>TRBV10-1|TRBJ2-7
ASGQGPGEQY
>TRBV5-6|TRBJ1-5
ASSRQGSQPQH
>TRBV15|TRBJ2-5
ATSRDPGETQY
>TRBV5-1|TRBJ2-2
ASSWDLNTGELF
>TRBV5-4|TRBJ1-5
ASSLEPHSNQPQH
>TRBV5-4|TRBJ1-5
ASSAGGRRDQPQH
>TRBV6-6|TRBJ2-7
ASSSGPYEQY
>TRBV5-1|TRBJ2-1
ASSLVPTSLGEQF
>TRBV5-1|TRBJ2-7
ASSLNRDRGGYEQY
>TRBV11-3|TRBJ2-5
ASSFRRGETQY
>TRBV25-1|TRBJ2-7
ASSESGQARSYEQY
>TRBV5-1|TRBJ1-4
ASSFQGEKLF
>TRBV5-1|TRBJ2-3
ASSLEPSGVGGTDTQY
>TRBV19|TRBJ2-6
ASSLGTGLAGANVLT
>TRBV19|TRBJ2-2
ASSLEGGPNTGELF
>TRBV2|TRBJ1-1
ASGDLQAMNTEAF
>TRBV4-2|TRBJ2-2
ASSQGGQPGELF
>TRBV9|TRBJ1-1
ASSAHPPGTGYTEAF
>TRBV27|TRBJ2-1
ASTHWGQFASNEQF
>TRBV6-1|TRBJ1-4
ASSGSTGLNEKLF
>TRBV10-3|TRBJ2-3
ASGTSGGGPDTQY
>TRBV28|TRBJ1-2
ASNIQTGGRGYT
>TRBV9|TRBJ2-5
ASSMRTGGPETQY
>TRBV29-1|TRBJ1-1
SVVYRSNTEAF
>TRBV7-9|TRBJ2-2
ASSVTGDFTGELF
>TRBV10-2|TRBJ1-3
ASSEWGQTTISGNTIY
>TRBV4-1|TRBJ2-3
ASSQSYTDYTQY
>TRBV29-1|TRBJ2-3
SVEVQPGSTDTQY
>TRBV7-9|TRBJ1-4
ASSLERGQEKLF
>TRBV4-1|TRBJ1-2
ASSQVQLGGYT
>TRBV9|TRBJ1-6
ASSVTPQMGGRQASLSYNSPLH
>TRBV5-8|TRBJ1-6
ASSIPGFKSPLH